Below are 3 T cell receptor beta chains sequenced from a single sample in a study of spatial heterogeneity in lung cancer. These TCRs' antigens remain unknown. The study, taken as a whole, reports: In tumors, expanded intratumoral alpha and beta TCR counts tracked mutation counts.

Time point reported: sample taken at primary tumor resection. TCRdb fed the 5' RACE reads into MiXCR, producing one record per CDR3 protein. The data show about 3,000 distinct CDR3 sequences, 27% seen once. Material: lung tumor tissue, obtained at surgery. These TCRs come from a male donor with early-stage non-small cell lung cancer.

This chain joins TRBV12-3 or TRBV12-4 and TRBJ2-7; TRBD2 aligns across 7 bases. The ends lost 2 bases at V and 6 bases at J; junction bases unmatched: 4. The CDR3 runs 13 residues. The CDR3 coding sequence is TGTGCCAGCAGTTTAATGGGGGAGGGCGAGCAGTACTTC. Its protein is CASSLMGEGEQYF.

The rearrangement uses TRBV6-5 and TRBJ2-5, with TRBD2 identical over 7 bases. V lost 6 bases and J lost 2; bases outside the gene matches: 9. The CDR3 consists of 15 residues. Per germline, CDR1 MNHEY and CDR2 SVGAGI. The CDR3 DNA is TGTGCCAGCAGCCCCCCGGGACTAACGCAAGAGACCCAGTACTTC. This translates into CASSPPGLTQETQYF.

By proportion, this clonotype is medium-sized. This sequence joins TRBV6-5 and TRBJ2-2; D is ambiguous. Germline V lookup: CDR1 MNHEY, CDR2 SVGAGI. The CDR3 runs 11 residues. V was pared by 8 bases and J by 4 bases, with 5 bases between. CDR3 coding DNA: TGTGCCAGCGGGATCACCGGGGAGCTGTTTTTT. It is translated as CASGITGELFF.